This T cell receptor (beta chain) was found in a study of blood T cell repertoires in COVID-19. As for the study in general: From T cells, B-cell-depleted T cells, or PBMCs came the material, which was cDNA or gDNA.

Per the original methods: Estimated nucleated cell counts came from reference gene primer amplification. TCRdb keeps only in-frame clones here, not all; method: immunoSEQ multiplex PCR. V and J calls and clone size are given by that table; D and trimming were obtained from the DNA. The data hold approximately 210,000 clones, with 84% observed a single time. Per germline, CDR1 MDHEN and CDR2 SYDVKM. V was pared by 6 bases and J by 0 bases, with 15 bases between. The CDR3 loop spans 15 amino acids. This receptor was taken from a woman between 50 and 59 years old with active or convalescent COVID-19. J is TRBJ2-7 and V is TRBV28; no firm D call. The sequencing input was peripheral blood. The CDR3 is CASSTTTLNSYEQYF. Here the CDR3 DNA reads TGTGCCAGCAGCACGACAACTCTAAACTCCTACGAGCAGTACTTC.